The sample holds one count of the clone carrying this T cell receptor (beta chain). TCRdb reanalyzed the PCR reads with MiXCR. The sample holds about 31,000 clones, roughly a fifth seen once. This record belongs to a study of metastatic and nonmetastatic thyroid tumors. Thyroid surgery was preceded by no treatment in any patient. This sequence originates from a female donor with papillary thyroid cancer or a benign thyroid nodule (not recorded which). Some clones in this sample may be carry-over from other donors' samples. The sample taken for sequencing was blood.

CDR3 nucleotide sequence: TGTGCCAGTAGTATCTTCCGGGACAGGGGGCAGAGTCAGCCCCAGCATTTT. Translating it yields CASSIFRDRGQSQPQHF. The genes are TRBV19 and TRBJ1-5; the match to TRBD1 covers 12 bases. With V trimmed by 3 bases and J by 6 bases, 9 bases remained unmatched. The CDR3 consists of 17 residues. Germline V gene sequence: CDR1 LNHDA, CDR2 SQIVND (reference sequence).